The present T cell receptor beta chain was sequenced within a study of T-cell memory formation after mild COVID-19. Study-level background: The two donors had largely donor-specific TCR clusters.

TCRdb reprocessed the 5' RACE reads via MiXCR and lists one record per CDR3 protein. The repertoire holds roughly 260,000 distinct CDR3 sequences, with 16% as singletons. Study conclusions and caveats: The study found contracting CD4+ clones mainly in CM and EM and contracting CD8+ clones in EMRA. Several responding clones turned up in pre-infection memory, indicating that cross-reactive memory may have taken part. The study found balanced CD4/CD8 in clones contracting day 15 to 85 and a CD4+ lean in later expanders.

V lost 9 bases and J lost 5, with 12 bases in between. The CDR3 has 12 amino acids. Looked up from germline, CDR1 is KGHDR and CDR2 is SFDVKD. Details on this clonotype: As yet, its antigen is unknown.

The chain joins TRBV24-1 to TRBJ2-5; a weak D match, TRBD1 (5 bases). The source is a man aged 18-30 years who had mild COVID-19 (a few samples of this study predate the infection). Cell type and time point are not known. The sample was PBMCs or a T cell subset sorted from them (not recorded which). As DNA, the CDR3 is TGTGCCACCGTCCAGGGCCGGGAGACCCAGTACTTC. Amino acids: CATVQGRETQYF.